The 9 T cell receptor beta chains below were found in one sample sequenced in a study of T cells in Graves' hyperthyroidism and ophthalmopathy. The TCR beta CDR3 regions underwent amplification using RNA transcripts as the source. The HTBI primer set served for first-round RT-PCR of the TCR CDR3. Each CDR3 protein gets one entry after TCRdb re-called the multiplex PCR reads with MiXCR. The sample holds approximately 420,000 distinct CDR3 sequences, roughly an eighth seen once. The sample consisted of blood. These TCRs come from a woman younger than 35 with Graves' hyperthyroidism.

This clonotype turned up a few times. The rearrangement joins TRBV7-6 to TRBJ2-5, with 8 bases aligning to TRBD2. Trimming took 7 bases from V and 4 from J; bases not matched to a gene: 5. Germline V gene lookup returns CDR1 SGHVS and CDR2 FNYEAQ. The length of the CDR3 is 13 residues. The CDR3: CASTPGGLETQYF. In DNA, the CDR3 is TGTGCCAGCACCCCGGGAGGGCTAGAGACCCAGTACTTC.

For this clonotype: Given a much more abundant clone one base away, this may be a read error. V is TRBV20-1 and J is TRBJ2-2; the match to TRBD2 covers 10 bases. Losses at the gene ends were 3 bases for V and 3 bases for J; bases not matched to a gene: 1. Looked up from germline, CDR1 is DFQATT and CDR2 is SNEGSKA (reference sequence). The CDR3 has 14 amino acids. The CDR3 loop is CSASTSGDTGELFF. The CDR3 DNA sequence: TGCAGTGCTAGCACTAGCGGGGACACCGGGGAGCTGTTTTTT.

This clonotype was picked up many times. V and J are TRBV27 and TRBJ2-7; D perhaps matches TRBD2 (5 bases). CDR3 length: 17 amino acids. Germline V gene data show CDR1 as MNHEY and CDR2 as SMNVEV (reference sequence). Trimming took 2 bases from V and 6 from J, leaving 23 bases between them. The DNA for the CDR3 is TGTGCCAGCAGTTTAAACCCCGGGCCACGAGGGTCGCTCGAGCAGTACTTC. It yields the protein CASSLNPGPRGSLEQYF.

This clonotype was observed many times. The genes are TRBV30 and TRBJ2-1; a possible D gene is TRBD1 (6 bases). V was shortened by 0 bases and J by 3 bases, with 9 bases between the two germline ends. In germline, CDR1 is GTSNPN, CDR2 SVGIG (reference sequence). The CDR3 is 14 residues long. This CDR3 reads CAWSVGGGYNEQFF. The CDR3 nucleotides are TGTGCCTGGAGTGTAGGGGGTGGCTACAATGAGCAGTTCTTC.

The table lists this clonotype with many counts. The CDR3 loop reads CASSYSRTGGEQYF. In DNA, the CDR3 is TGTGCCAGCAGTTACTCTCGGACAGGGGGTGAGCAGTACTTC. This rearrangement joins TRBV6-5 to TRBJ2-7; 10 nucleotides agree with TRBD1. Germline lookup yields CDR1 MNHEY and CDR2 SVGAGI. J was trimmed by 7 bases and V by 0 bases; bases with no gene match: 3. This CDR3 spans 14 amino acids.

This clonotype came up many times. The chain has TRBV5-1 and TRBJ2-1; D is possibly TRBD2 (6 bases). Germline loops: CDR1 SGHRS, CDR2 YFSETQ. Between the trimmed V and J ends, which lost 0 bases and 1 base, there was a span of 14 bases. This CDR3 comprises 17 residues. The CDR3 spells CASSLALAGRSYNEQFF. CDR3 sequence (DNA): TGCGCCAGCAGCTTGGCCCTGGCAGGGAGGTCCTACAATGAGCAGTTCTTC.

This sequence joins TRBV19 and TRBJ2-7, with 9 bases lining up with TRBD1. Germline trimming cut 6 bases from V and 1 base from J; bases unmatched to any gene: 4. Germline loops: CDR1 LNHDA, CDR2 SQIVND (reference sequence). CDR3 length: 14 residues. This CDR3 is CASRKDRGSYEQYF. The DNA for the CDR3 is TGTGCCAGTAGGAAGGACAGGGGATCCTACGAGCAGTACTTC.

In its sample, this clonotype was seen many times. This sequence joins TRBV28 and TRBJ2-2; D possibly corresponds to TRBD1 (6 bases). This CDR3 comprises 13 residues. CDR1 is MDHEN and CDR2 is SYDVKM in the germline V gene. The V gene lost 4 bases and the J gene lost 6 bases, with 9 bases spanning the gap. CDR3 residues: CASSSTGSGELFF. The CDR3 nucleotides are TGTGCCAGCAGTTCTACAGGGTCCGGGGAGCTGTTTTTT.

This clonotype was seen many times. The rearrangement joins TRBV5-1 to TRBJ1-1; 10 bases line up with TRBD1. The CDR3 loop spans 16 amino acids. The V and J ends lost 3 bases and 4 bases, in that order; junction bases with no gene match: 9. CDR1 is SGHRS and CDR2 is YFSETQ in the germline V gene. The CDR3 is CASSSPGQGLSTEAFF. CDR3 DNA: TGCGCCAGCAGCTCACCGGGACAGGGGCTTTCCACTGAAGCTTTCTTT.